This T cell receptor beta chain is drawn from a study of T cell repertoires in aging, cancer and after chemotherapy. TCR beta rearrangements were amplified from peripheral blood genomic DNA. V dropped 6 bases and J dropped 3 bases, with 21 bases sitting between them. This CDR3 comprises 17 residues. Study-wide points: Median generation probability rose over the chemotherapy interval in each cancer cohort, suggesting rebound thymic output. Age-matched healthy donors had significantly more diverse, less clonal blood TCR repertoires than untreated cancer patients. In cancer patients, declining TCR diversity with age involved lost richness and lost evenness.

Remarks on this clonotype: Its specificity is unknown.

Multiplex touch-down PCR with TRB-A/B primers amplified rearranged V-D-J TRB sequences. TCRdb independently ran MiXCR on the multiplex PCR reads; one entry per CDR3 protein. The sample shows fewer than 13,000 distinct CDR3 sequences, approximately 30% of them seen only once. Sequenced: blood. The TCR sequence derives from a human donor in good health. This chain joins TRBV12-3 or TRBV12-4 and TRBJ1-5; perhaps TRBD1 as D (5 bases). DNA for the CDR3: TGTGCCAGCAGCTATGGAGTGGGGGGAAACCTCAATCAGCCCCAGCATTTT. It yields the protein CASSYGVGGNLNQPQHF.